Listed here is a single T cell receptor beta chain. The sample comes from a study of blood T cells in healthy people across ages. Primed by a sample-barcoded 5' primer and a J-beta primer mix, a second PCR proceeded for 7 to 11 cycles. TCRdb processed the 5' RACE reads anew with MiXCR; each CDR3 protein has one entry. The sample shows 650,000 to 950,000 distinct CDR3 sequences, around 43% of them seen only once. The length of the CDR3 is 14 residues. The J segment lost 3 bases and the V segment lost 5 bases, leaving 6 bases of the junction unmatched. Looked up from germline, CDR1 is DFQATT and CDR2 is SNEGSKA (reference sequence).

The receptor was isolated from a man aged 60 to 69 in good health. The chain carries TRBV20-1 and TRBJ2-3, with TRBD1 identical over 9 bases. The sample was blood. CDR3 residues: CSAPRDRVTDTQYF. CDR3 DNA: TGCAGTGCTCCCCGGGACAGGGTTACAGATACGCAGTATTTT.